The rows below give T cell receptor beta chains drawn from one sample of a study of control samples from healthy donors and cancer patients. Clones were read by immunoSEQ multiplex PCR, and TCRdb kept only the in-frame ones, dropping some. This table holds 78,000 or so clones, roughly 90% found once. Sequenced: blood. All receptors come from a woman between 45 and 65 years old in good health. Both conserved end residues are part of each CDR3. The D gene is left open where the match is weak. Part of the rows lack a size; the others show once, few, many or a class for expanded clones.

clone size	D gene	CDR3 length	V gene	J gene	CDR3 protein	CDR3 DNA
-	-	15	TRBV28	TRBJ1-2	CASSYGGEGAYGYTF	TGTGCCAGCAGTTATGGGGGGGAGGGAGCCTATGGCTACACCTTC
-	-	13	TRBV20-1	TRBJ2-5	CSASSAEWETQYF	TGCAGTGCTAGTTCTGCTGAGTGGGAGACCCAGTACTTC
-	-	16	TRBV9	TRBJ2-5	CASSVATLGAQETQYF	TGTGCCAGCAGCGTAGCTACTTTGGGGGCTCAAGAGACCCAGTACTTC
-	TRBD1	12	TRBV11-2	TRBJ2-1	CASSLFKGQVLF	TGTGCCAGCAGCTTATTTAAAGGACAGGTCCTCTTC
-	TRBD2	14	TRBV18	TRBJ2-1	CASSPEVAGIEQFF	TGTGCCAGCTCACCAGAAGTAGCGGGAATTGAGCAGTTCTTC
-	-	14	TRBV18	TRBJ2-7	CASSSEGSGYEQYF	TGTGCCAGCTCATCCGAGGGAAGTGGATACGAGCAGTACTTC
-	-	12	TRBV6-4	TRBJ2-5	CATGPKQETQYF	TGTGCCACCGGCCCTAAACAAGAGACCCAGTACTTC
-	TRBD2	16	TRBV7-3	TRBJ2-5	CASSLGGLAAQGTQYF	TGTGCCAGCAGCTTAGGAGGCCTAGCGGCACAAGGGACCCAGTACTTC
-	-	13	TRBV9	TRBJ2-7	CASSVEEGYEQYF	TGTGCCAGCAGCGTAGAGGAGGGTTACGAGCAGTACTTC
-	-	14	TRBV14	TRBJ1-4	CASSLSSGGGKLFF	TGTGCCAGCAGCCTTTCGTCGGGGGGCGGAAAACTGTTTTTT
once	-	11	TRBV12-3/TRBV12-4	TRBJ1-2	CASSFTGGYTF	TGTGCCAGCAGTTTTACGGGTGGCTACACCTTC
-	-	16	TRBV18	TRBJ1-5	CASSPTALGSYQPQHF	TGTGCCAGCTCACCGACCGCGTTGGGTTCCTATCAGCCCCAGCATTTT
-	TRBD2	16	TRBV28	TRBJ2-3	CASSDGLAGEADTQYF	TGTGCCAGCAGCGATGGACTAGCGGGAGAGGCAGATACGCAGTATTTT
-	-	15	TRBV7-2	TRBJ1-5	CASSLTGRINQPQHF	TGTGCCAGCAGCTTAACTGGACGGATTAATCAGCCCCAGCATTTT
-	-	13	TRBV5-5	TRBJ2-5	CASSRGDEETQYF	TGTGCCAGCAGCAGGGGAGACGAAGAGACCCAGTACTTC
-	-	15	TRBV5-5	TRBJ1-3	CASSLQGNSGNTIYF	TGTGCCAGCAGCTTGCAGGGGAACTCTGGAAACACCATATATTTT
-	-	14	TRBV19	TRBJ2-7	CASSIKGNTYEQYF	TGTGCCAGTAGTATTAAGGGGAATACCTACGAGCAGTACTTC
-	TRBD2	13	TRBV29-1	TRBJ2-7	CSVSRGGKDEQYF	TGCAGCGTTTCCCGCGGGGGGAAGGACGAGCAGTACTTC
-	TRBD1	15	TRBV6-5	TRBJ2-1	CASSSGQGGYNEQFF	TGTGCCAGCAGTTCCGGACAGGGTGGCTACAATGAGCAGTTCTTC
once	TRBD1	15	TRBV6-6	TRBJ2-7	CASSPGTGEAHEQYF	TGTGCCAGCAGTCCCGGGACAGGGGAGGCCCACGAGCAGTACTTC
-	TRBD1	14	TRBV14	TRBJ2-1	CASSQVQGANEQFF	TGTGCCAGCAGCCAAGTACAGGGGGCCAATGAGCAGTTCTTC
-	-	15	TRBV4-1	TRBJ1-1	CASSHPNSGVFEAFF	TGCGCCAGCAGCCACCCTAATAGCGGGGTTTTTGAAGCTTTCTTT
-	-	15	TRBV9	TRBJ2-2	CASTLCRVAPGELFF	TGTGCCAGCACCTTATGCCGTGTGGCCCCCGGGGAGCTGTTTTTT
few	-	15	TRBV18	TRBJ1-1	CASSLSGILNTEAFF	TGTGCCAGCTCACTCTCTGGCATTCTGAACACTGAAGCTTTCTTT
-	-	15	TRBV11-2	TRBJ1-1	CASSWTAGKNTEAFF	TGTGCCAGCAGTTGGACAGCGGGGAAGAACACTGAAGCTTTCTTT
-	-	13	TRBV19	TRBJ2-3	CASSIGGQDTQYF	TGTGCCAGTAGTATCGGGGGCCAAGATACGCAGTATTTT
-	-	12	TRBV29-1	TRBJ1-1	CSVSQGYTEAFF	TGCAGCGTTTCACAGGGATACACTGAAGCTTTCTTT
few	-	16	TRBV5-1	TRBJ1-3	CASSLVAGIAGNTIYF	TGCGCCAGCAGCTTGGTGGCAGGGATCGCTGGAAACACCATATATTTT
-	-	13	TRBV6-5	TRBJ2-2	CASSPANTGELFF	TGTGCCAGCAGCCCAGCTAACACCGGGGAGCTGTTTTTT
-	-	13	TRBV19	TRBJ1-6	CASSYGRLALLHF	TGTGCCAGTAGTTACGGCCGATTGGCGCTCCTCCACTTT
-	TRBD1	13	TRBV27	TRBJ1-5	CASRRDRDQPQHF	TGTGCCAGCAGGAGGGACAGGGATCAGCCCCAGCATTTT